Reported below is one T cell receptor (beta chain). Its antigen is currently unknown. The data derive from a study of T cells in Graves' hyperthyroidism and ophthalmopathy. Study results and limitations: Ophthalmopathy onset followed model prediction by a median around 6.6 months.

Clinicians diagnosed patients from clinical symptoms, serum thyroxine and TRAb, thyroid ultrasound and orbital computed tomography. RNA transcripts gave rise to amplified TCR beta CDR3 regions. HTBI primers were employed in a first-round RT-PCR of the TCR CDR3. MiXCR was run by TCRdb on the multiplex PCR reads, yielding one entry per CDR3 protein. The table lists about 570,000 distinct CDR3 sequences, 40% to 55% of them singletons. The CDR3 extends over 13 amino acids. Germline V lookup: CDR1 DFQATT, CDR2 SNEGSKA (reference sequence). The V end was cut by 8 bases, the J end by 5 bases, with 13 bases between.

What was sequenced was peripheral blood or thyroid tissue (not recorded which). This rearrangement joins TRBV20-1 to TRBJ1-6; D not resolved. The sequence was obtained from an adult woman with Graves' disease, either hyperthyroidism or ophthalmopathy (not recorded which). The CDR3 DNA sequence: TGCAGTTCCGAGGGTGGGAATAATTCACCCCTCCACTTT. It specifies CSSEGGNNSPLHF.